These 22 T cell receptor beta chains originate from one sample sequenced in a study of blood T cells in healthy people across ages (dated by TCRdb to between 2014 and 2016). Libraries were built with 5' RACE. The instrument was an Illumina HiSeq 2500. A second PCR of roughly 6 to 11 cycles was run with a J-beta primer mix and a sample-barcoded 5' primer. In TCRdb, the public reads were trimmed at Q25 with fastp and aligned with MiXCR, with productive beta chains retained. Rows are unified per CDR3 protein, each entry keeping the most common DNA and genes. This sample comprises 980,000 or so distinct CDR3 sequences, about 48% of them detected only once. The ten most abundant clones make up 13% of the sample. Sequenced input: blood. The receptor source for this set is a man younger than 40 in good health.

The rearrangement uses TRBV11-2 and TRBJ2-1, with 13 positions matching TRBD2. The ends lost 1 base at V and 12 bases at J; junction bases unmatched: 3. The CDR3 is 14 residues long. The germline V gene encodes CDR1 SGHAT and CDR2 FQNNGV. The CDR3: CASSLGLAGGGQFF. In nucleotides, the CDR3 is TGTGCCAGCAGCTTAGGACTAGCGGGGGGAGGGCAGTTCTTC.

V gene TRBV12-3 or TRBV12-4 combines with J gene TRBJ2-7; D is tentatively TRBD1 or TRBD2 (5 bases each). V was pared by 6 bases and J by 3 bases, with 15 bases between. The CDR3 loop spans 14 amino acids. CDR3: CASRYGDGDYEQYF. CDR3 nucleotides: TGTGCCAGCAGGTACGGGGACGGAGACTACGAGCAGTACTTC.

CDR3 protein: CASSQDWEKAFF. As DNA, the CDR3 is TGTGCCAGCAGCCAAGATTGGGAAAAAGCTTTCTTT. The chain recombines TRBV3-1 with TRBJ1-1; D uncertain. This CDR3 comprises 12 residues. V gave up 0 bases and J gave up 9 bases, with 8 bases separating them. The germline CDR1 and CDR2 sequences are LGHDT and YNNKEL (reference sequence). The variable domain in full, with the rest retrieved from reference TRBV3-1 and TRBJ1-1, is DTAVSQTPKYLVTQMGNDKSIKCEQNLGHDTMYWYKQDSKKFLKIMFSYNNKELIINETVPNRFSPKSPDKAHLNLHINSLELGDSAVYFCASSQDWEKAFFGQGTRLTVV.

V usage is TRBV7-2 and J usage is TRBJ1-1; no definite D call. Germline values: CDR1 SGHTA, CDR2 FQGNSA. CDR3 length: 16 residues. The V end was cut by 1 base, the J end by 0 bases, with 12 bases between. CDR3 nucleotides: TGTGCCAGCAGCTTAGACGGGCAGCTTCTGAACACTGAAGCTTTCTTT. Amino acids: CASSLDGQLLNTEAFF.

The rearrangement links TRBV4-3 to TRBJ2-2; D unclear. Per the germline V gene, CDR1 is LGHNA and CDR2 is YSLEER. V was cut by 0 bases and J by 5 bases, with 7 bases left in between. CDR3 length equals 14 residues. Here the CDR3 DNA reads TGCGCCAGCAGCCAAGAAACCGGGACCGGGGAGCTGTTTTTT. Encoded protein: CASSQETGTGELFF.

The CDR3 loop reads CASSLAGGVTSPLHF. The DNA for the CDR3 is TGTGCCAGCAGTTTAGCAGGGGGCGTAACGTCACCCCTCCACTTT. The chain is built from TRBV27 and TRBJ1-6, with 8 bases identical to TRBD1. J gave up 10 bases and V 2 bases, and 7 bases lay outside the gene matches. CDR3 size: 15 residues. Germline V gene sequence: CDR1 MNHEY, CDR2 SMNVEV (reference sequence).

The gene calls are TRBV3-1 and TRBJ2-7, with no clear D. V dropped 0 bases and J dropped 1 base, with 10 bases sitting between them. CDR1 is LGHDT, CDR2 YNNKEL, per germline (reference sequence). The length of the CDR3 is 15 residues. CDR3: CASSQEAQYSYEQYF. CDR3 DNA sequence: TGTGCCAGCAGCCAAGAGGCGCAGTATTCCTACGAGCAGTACTTC.

This clonotype occurred a few times. The chain employs TRBV29-1 and TRBJ2-1; D might be TRBD1 (5 bases). This CDR3 is built from 15 residues. The germline V gene encodes CDR1 SQVTM and CDR2 ANQGSEA. V was pared by 2 bases and J by 5 bases, with 16 bases between. The CDR3 loop reads CSVELSGKIDNEQFF. Written as DNA, the CDR3 is TGCAGCGTTGAATTGTCAGGGAAGATCGACAATGAGCAGTTCTTC.

CDR3 sequence reads: CATSGQGHYGYTF. The CDR3 DNA is TGTGCCACCTCGGGACAGGGGCACTATGGCTACACCTTC. The chain couples TRBV28 to TRBJ1-2; 10 bases line up with TRBD1. CDR3 size: 13 residues. Germline V gene lookup returns CDR1 MDHEN and CDR2 SYDVKM. The ends lost 10 bases at V and 3 bases at J; junction bases unmatched: 5.

In this sample, this clonotype turned up a few times. This rearrangement joins TRBV4-1 to TRBJ1-2; D is ambiguous. V was clipped by 4 bases and J by 0 bases, with 18 bases between them. Germline V gene sequence: CDR1 MGHRA, CDR2 YSYEKL. The CDR3 runs to 17 residues. The CDR3 DNA sequence: TGCGCCAGCAGCCTCACAGAAGGGAACCCAGCTAACTATGGCTACACCTTC. Its translation: CASSLTEGNPANYGYTF.

This clonotype has a single count. This chain joins TRBV20-1 and TRBJ2-5, with D tentatively TRBD1 (5 bases). The CDR3 length is 15 residues. The V gene's germline CDR1 is DFQATT and CDR2 SNEGSKA (reference sequence). The V end lost 0 bases, the J end lost 1 base, and 12 bases lay between the germline ends. Here the CDR3 reads CSARDARVSQETQYF. In DNA form, the CDR3 reads TGCAGTGCTAGAGATGCCAGGGTGAGCCAAGAGACCCAGTACTTC.

With regard to this clonotype: A much larger clone lies a single base off, so this may be a read error. V gene TRBV20-1 combines with J gene TRBJ1-1; D gene ambiguous. V was clipped by 2 bases and J by 0 bases, with 13 bases between them. The germline V gene encodes CDR1 DFQATT and CDR2 SNEGSKA (reference sequence). CDR3 length equals 15 residues. In nucleotides, the CDR3 is TGCAGTGCTAGAAATTACGGACGGATGAACACTGAAGCTTTCTTT. As protein: CSARNYGRMNTEAFF.

There are a few counts of this clonotype. The V call is TRBV4-3, the J call TRBJ2-1; the D gene is possibly TRBD2 (6 bases). The CDR3 totals 15 residues. The germline gives CDR1 LGHNA, CDR2 YSLEER. The germline V and J ends were trimmed by 4 bases and 1 base, with 11 bases remaining between them. The CDR3 DNA reads TGCGCCAGCAGCCTTGCTAGCGCATCCTACAATGAGCAGTTCTTC. Translation gives CASSLASASYNEQFF.

As for this clonotype: The junction and the germline gene differ at one end; a read error may be behind it. This chain uses TRBV14 with TRBJ2-1, with no clear D. Germline V lookup: CDR1 SGHDN, CDR2 FVKESK. This CDR3 is 14 amino acids long. Here the CDR3 reads CVSSQVDDYNEQFF. The CDR3 DNA sequence: TGTGTCAGCAGCCAGGTGGACGACTACAATGAGCAGTTCTTC. The variable domain in full, completed from reference TRBV14 and TRBJ2-1, reads EAGVTQFPSHSVIEKGQTVTLRCDPISGHDNLYWYRRVMGKEIKFLLHFVKESKQDESGMPNNRFLAERTGGTYSTLKVQPAELEDSGVYFCVSSQVDDYNEQFFGPGTRLTVL.

The J gene is TRBJ1-1, the V gene TRBV7-9, with 11 bases aligning to TRBD1. CDR1 is SEHNR, CDR2 FQNEAQ, per germline (reference sequence). V was pared by 5 bases and J by 4 bases, with 6 bases of the junction left unmatched. This CDR3 is built from 15 residues. DNA for the CDR3: TGTGCCAGCAGCCGGACAGGGGGCAAGGGCACTGAAGCTTTCTTT. Its translation is CASSRTGGKGTEAFF.

The chain is built from TRBV14 and TRBJ2-5; 10 bases line up with TRBD1. CDR1 SGHDN and CDR2 FVKESK come from the germline V gene. Trimming cost V 0 bases and J 11 bases; bases outside gene matches: 9. The CDR3 is 15 residues long. CDR3 sequence: CASSQDGTGVRGQYF. CDR3 sequence (DNA): TGTGCCAGCAGCCAAGACGGGACAGGGGTTCGAGGGCAGTACTTC.

This clonotype was counted a few times. The chain carries TRBV14 and TRBJ2-7, with D perhaps matching TRBD1 (6 bases). Germline CDR1 reads SGHDN; CDR2 reads FVKESK. The CDR3 covers 16 residues. With 0 bases removed from V and 12 bases from J, the gap between germline ends came to 24 bases. CDR3 nucleotides: TGTGCCAGCAGCCAAGAGTCAACAGGGCTCGCGTGGGCGACGTACTTC. Its translation is CASSQESTGLAWATYF.

The gene calls are TRBV11-2 and TRBJ2-1; 8 bases match TRBD1. Losses at the gene ends were 5 bases for V and 6 bases for J; bases not matched to a gene: 12. The CDR3 is 16 amino acids. Germline CDR1 is SGHAT and CDR2 is FQNNGV. The CDR3 DNA reads TGTGCCAGCAGCCCGCGACAGGGGCGAAGTGGCAATGAGCAGTTCTTC. Protein sequence: CASSPRQGRSGNEQFF. The complete variable domain, with remaining parts taken from reference TRBV11-2 and TRBJ2-1, reads EAGVAQSPRYKIIEKRQSVAFWCNPISGHATLYWYQQILGQGPKLLIQFQNNGVVDDSQLPKDRFSAERLKGVDSTLKIQPAKLEDSAVYLCASSPRQGRSGNEQFFGPGTRLTVL.

J is TRBJ2-7 and V is TRBV6-5, with TRBD2 matching over 7 bases. V lost 0 bases, J lost 7 bases, and 15 bases stayed unmatched. The CDR3 is 17 residues long. CDR1 is MNHEY and CDR2 is SVGAGI in the germline V gene. CDR3 region: CASSYSPWSGVYNEQYF. DNA of the CDR3: TGTGCCAGCAGTTACTCCCCGTGGAGCGGGGTTTACAATGAGCAGTACTTC.

This clonotype was detected ten times or more. This chain links TRBV14 with TRBJ2-6; D is undetermined. Germline V CDR1 and CDR2: SGHDN, FVKESK. The CDR3 consists of 15 residues. Trimming left V 4 bases short and J 2 bases short, with 9 bases between. The CDR3 nucleotides are TGTGCCAGCAGCCCCGTTGGGACTGGGGCCAACGTCCTGACTTTC. This codes for CASSPVGTGANVLTF.

This clonotype has just a few counts. The V gene is TRBV29-1, the J gene TRBJ2-7, with D possibly called TRBD1 or TRBD2 (6 bases each). Germline values: CDR1 SQVTM, CDR2 ANQGSEA. The CDR3 is 13 residues long. The CDR3 sequence: CSARTGGSYEQYF. The CDR3 DNA is TGCAGTGCTCGCACCGGGGGCAGCTACGAGCAGTACTTC.

This clonotype was seen a handful of times. The genes are TRBV10-3 and TRBJ2-6; no reliable D call. The CDR3 runs to 15 residues. CDR1 is ENHRY and CDR2 is SYGVKD in the germline V gene. V was trimmed by 5 bases and J by 0 bases, leaving 8 bases between them. CDR3 in amino acids: CAISSSISGANVLTF. In nucleotides, the CDR3 is TGTGCCATCAGTTCAAGTATCTCTGGGGCCAACGTCCTGACTTTC.